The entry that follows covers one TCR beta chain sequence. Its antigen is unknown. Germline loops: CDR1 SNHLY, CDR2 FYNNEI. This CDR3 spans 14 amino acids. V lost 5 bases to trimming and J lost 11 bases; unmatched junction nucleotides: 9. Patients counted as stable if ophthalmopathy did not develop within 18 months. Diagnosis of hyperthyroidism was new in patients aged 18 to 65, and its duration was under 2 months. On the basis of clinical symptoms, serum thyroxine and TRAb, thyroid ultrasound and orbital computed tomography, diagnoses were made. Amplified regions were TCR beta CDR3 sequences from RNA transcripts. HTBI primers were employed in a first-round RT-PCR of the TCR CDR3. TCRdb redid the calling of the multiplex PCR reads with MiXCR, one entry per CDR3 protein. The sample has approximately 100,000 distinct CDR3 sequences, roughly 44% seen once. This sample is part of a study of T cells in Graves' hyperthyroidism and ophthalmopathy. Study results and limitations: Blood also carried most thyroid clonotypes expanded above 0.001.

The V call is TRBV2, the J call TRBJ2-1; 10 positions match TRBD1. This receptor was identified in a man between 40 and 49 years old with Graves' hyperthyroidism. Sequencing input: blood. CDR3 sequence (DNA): TGTGCCAGCAGTCCGGGACAGGGGATTTACAAGCAGTTCTTC. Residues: CASSPGQGIYKQFF.